This T cell receptor beta chain emerged from a study of OX40 agonist ivuxolimab in advanced cancers. In the study overall: Of the participants, around 39% had some prior anti-PD-1, anti-PD-L1 or anti-CTLA-4 therapy, which was allowed. Study conclusions and caveats: In general, CD8+ T cells held more expanded clones than CD4+ did, on average. Researchers did not establish what antigens the expanded peripheral T cells target.

As for this clone: Its antigen remains unknown.

Clones were sequenced by immunoSEQ multiplex PCR, and TCRdb holds only the in-frame ones, with some missing. The repertoire holds roughly 74,000 clones, with about 87% as singletons. Autoimmune disease history or systemic immunosuppression led to patients being barred. The source of this sequence is an adult with an advanced solid tumor such as melanoma, head and neck, liver or kidney cancer. The source material was CD4+ or CD8+ T cells sorted from blood, sampled in a trial of the OX40 agonist ivuxolimab.

CDR3 loop: CASSLGAGSYNEQFF. The CDR3 DNA sequence: TGTGCCAGCAGCTTAGGGGCGGGTTCCTACAATGAGCAGTTCTTC. The rearrangement links TRBV7-2 to TRBJ2-1, with D possibly being TRBD2 (5 bases). Trimming removed 1 base at V and 1 base at J, with 8 bases between. This CDR3 contains 15 residues. In germline, CDR1 is SGHTA, CDR2 FQGNSA.